This entry lists 17 T cell receptor beta chains sequenced from one sample in a study of beta chain features in type 1 diabetes. Sequenced material consisted of expressed TCRB transcripts (all of the isolated RNA was reverse transcribed). Sequencing was performed with immunoSEQ multiplex PCR; in TCRdb, only in-frame clones are kept and a portion is missing. The table lists under 90,000 clones, 30% to 35% of them singletons. Source material: stem cell memory CD4+ T cells from blood. The receptor set was obtained from a young woman in good health.

This chain links TRBV7-8 with TRBJ2-1; D is perhaps TRBD2 (6 bases). There are 17 residues in the CDR3. The V and J ends lost 3 bases and 0 bases respectively, with 15 bases between them. Germline CDR1 and CDR2: SGHVS and FQNEAQ. DNA of the CDR3: TGTGCCAGCAGCTTTATCGGCGGGACCGGCTCCTACAATGAGCAGTTCTTC. Its protein product is CASSFIGGTGSYNEQFF.

In this sample, this clone turned up a few times. The rearrangement links TRBV10-3 to TRBJ2-7, with D tentatively TRBD2 (6 bases). CDR3 size: 15 residues. V was cut by 0 bases and J by 6 bases, with 15 bases left in between. Germline CDR1 is ENHRY and CDR2 is SYGVKD. The CDR3 loop is CAISESGQGGSEQYF. The CDR3 nucleotides read TGTGCCATCAGTGAGTCCGGGCAGGGAGGCTCCGAGCAGTACTTC.

The chain combines TRBV6-5 with TRBJ1-1, with TRBD1 matching 9 bases. V lost 6 bases, J lost 3 bases, and 8 bases stayed unmatched. The germline V gene has CDR1 MNHEY and CDR2 SVGAGI. There are 15 residues in the CDR3. CDR3 protein: CASRPRRTGDTEAFF. The CDR3 DNA reads TGTGCCAGCAGACCCCGCCGGACAGGGGACACTGAAGCTTTCTTT.

The J gene is TRBJ1-2, the V gene TRBV25-1; tentatively, D is TRBD1 (5 bases). Between the trimmed V and J ends, which lost 1 base and 4 bases, there was a span of 13 bases. Germline-derived CDR1 and CDR2 are MGHDK and SYGVNS. The CDR3 extends over 15 amino acids. The DNA for the CDR3 is TGTGCCAGCAGTGAATCATCCGGGACTGTCTATGGCTACACCTTC. Amino acids: CASSESSGTVYGYTF.

The CDR3 loop reads CASSLWGSGEGYEQYF. CDR3 DNA sequence: TGTGCCAGCAGCCTGTGGGGCTCGGGAGAGGGTTACGAGCAGTACTTC. V usage is TRBV5-6 and J usage is TRBJ2-7; D perhaps matches TRBD2 (6 bases). Trimming took 4 bases from V and 4 from J, leaving 21 bases between them. CDR1 is SGHDT and CDR2 is YYEEEE in the germline V gene. The CDR3 is 16 residues long.

J is TRBJ1-2 and V is TRBV4-1; the D gene is possibly TRBD1 (5 bases). CDR3 length equals 14 residues. CDR1 and CDR2 from the germline V gene are MGHRA and YSYEKL. Trimming took 0 bases from V and 6 from J, leaving 11 bases between them. The CDR3 protein is CASSQDRAGDGYTF. CDR3 DNA sequence: TGCGCCAGCAGCCAAGACAGGGCCGGAGATGGCTACACCTTC.

This clone came up a few times. The chain carries TRBV10-3 and TRBJ2-7, with a possible D match to TRBD1 (6 bases). The V gene lost 7 bases and the J gene lost 1 base, with 17 bases spanning the gap. Germline lookup yields CDR1 ENHRY and CDR2 SYGVKD. This CDR3 has 15 residues. CDR3 in amino acids: CAITTGSGDSYEQYF. The CDR3 DNA is TGTGCCATCACCACCGGGTCAGGGGATTCCTACGAGCAGTACTTC.

This clone was counted a few times. This sequence joins TRBV7-9 and TRBJ1-1, with TRBD1 as a possible D gene (6 bases). Trimming took 1 base from V and 2 from J, leaving 11 bases between them. The CDR3 is 15 residues long. CDR1 and CDR2 (germline): SEHNR, FQNEAQ (reference sequence). The CDR3 reads CASSLGWGGNTEAFF. For the CDR3, the DNA is TGTGCCAGCAGCTTAGGCTGGGGGGGCAACACTGAAGCTTTCTTT.

The sample holds a few counts of this clone. The chain recombines TRBV5-1 with TRBJ2-7, with 7 bases matching TRBD1. CDR1 and CDR2 from the germline V gene are SGHRS and YFSETQ. The V segment lost 0 bases and the J segment 2 bases; nucleotides outside the gene matches: 5. The CDR3 runs to 15 residues. CDR3 in amino acids: CASSLGRGPTYEQYF. As DNA, the CDR3 is TGCGCCAGCAGCTTGGGTAGGGGGCCAACCTACGAGCAGTACTTC.

This clone was seen a single time. The chain uses TRBV7-2 and TRBJ2-2; weak D call: TRBD1 (5 bases). Per the germline V gene, CDR1 is SGHTA and CDR2 is FQGNSA. V was clipped by 2 bases and J by 3 bases, with 10 bases between them. CDR3 length: 15 residues. DNA for the CDR3: TGTGCCAGCAGCTTACGGCAGGGTGACACCGGGGAGCTGTTTTTT. Residues: CASSLRQGDTGELFF.

The gene calls are TRBV27 and TRBJ2-7, with 13 bases aligning to TRBD2. Per the germline V gene, CDR1 is MNHEY and CDR2 is SMNVEV (reference sequence). The CDR3 totals 16 residues. V lost 2 bases and J lost 5; bases outside the gene matches: 6. CDR3 sequence (DNA): TGTGCCAGCAGTTTAAGGTCAGGGACTAGCGGGAACGAGCAGTACTTC. It translates to CASSLRSGTSGNEQYF.

The chain has TRBV7-9 and TRBJ1-6; unclear D gene. From germline, CDR1 is SEHNR and CDR2 FQNEAQ (reference sequence). V gave up 5 bases and J gave up 7 bases, with 15 bases separating them. The CDR3 loop spans 15 amino acids. The CDR3, as DNA: TGTGCCAGCAGCCCTACAGCTACCCTAAATTCACCCCTCCACTTT. It translates to CASSPTATLNSPLHF.

V usage is TRBV20-1 and J usage is TRBJ2-5; D is perhaps TRBD1 (5 bases). Per germline, CDR1 DFQATT and CDR2 SNEGSKA (reference sequence). This CDR3 has 11 residues. Between the trimmed V and J ends, which lost 2 bases and 5 bases, there was a span of 6 bases. DNA of the CDR3: TGCAGTGCTAGACAGGGTGAGACCCAGTACTTC. It yields the protein CSARQGETQYF.

The chain recombines TRBV7-3 with TRBJ2-3, with TRBD2 as a possible D gene (7 bases). CDR3 length equals 15 residues. Trimming pared 5 bases from V and 1 base from J, leaving 13 bases between. Germline CDR1 SGHTA, CDR2 FQGTGA. The CDR3 reads CASSLGGAGTDTQYF. In DNA form, the CDR3 reads TGTGCCAGCAGCCTGGGGGGGGCGGGCACAGATACGCAGTATTTT.

The genes are TRBV9 and TRBJ2-1; 8 positions agree with TRBD2. The CDR3 covers 14 residues. CDR1 and CDR2 (germline): SGDLS, YYNGEE. The junction had 6 bases not matched to a gene; V was cut back by 4 bases and J by 6 bases. CDR3 in DNA: TGTGCCAGCAGCCCCCCCGGGGGGGTCAATGAGCAGTTCTTC. Translation gives CASSPPGGVNEQFF.

The genes are TRBV5-1 and TRBJ1-1; D not resolved. The CDR3 has 17 amino acids. V lost 2 bases and J lost 5, with 22 bases in between. Germline V gene data show CDR1 as SGHRS and CDR2 as YFSETQ. This chain's CDR3 is CASSLGNSGVELTEAFF. DNA for the CDR3: TGCGCCAGCAGCTTAGGCAACTCCGGAGTCGAATTAACTGAAGCTTTCTTT.

This chain joins TRBV11-3 and TRBJ1-1, with D possibly matching TRBD1 (5 bases). Germline-derived CDR1 and CDR2 are SGHNT and YENEEA. V was clipped by 5 bases and J by 1 base, with 14 bases between them. The length of the CDR3 is 15 residues. Here the CDR3 DNA reads TGTGCCAGCAGCCTCCAACAGGCGAGGAACACTGAAGCTTTCTTT. It yields the protein CASSLQQARNTEAFF.